This T cell receptor beta chain was found in a study of blood T cell repertoires in COVID-19. Study at large: Acute and convalescent COVID-19 specimens originated in the United States, Italy and Spain.

Generated by immunoSEQ multiplex PCR, the TCRdb table keeps only in-frame clones and is missing some. The sample holds over 85,000 clones, 86% seen once. Germline V gives CDR1 SQVTM, CDR2 ANQGSEA. Trimming took 6 bases from V and 0 from J; bases not matched to a gene: 11. The CDR3 runs to 17 residues. The TCR originated in a man in his fifties or sixties with acute or convalescent COVID-19. Sequenced material: peripheral blood. The chain uses TRBV29-1 and TRBJ2-7, with 13 nucleotides matching TRBD2. The CDR3 DNA sequence: TGCAGCGTACGTTCCGGGACTAGCGGGGCAGCCTCCTACGAGCAGTACTTC. Its translation: CSVRSGTSGAASYEQYF.